This TCR beta chain was profiled in a study of cytomegalovirus exposure and HLA in healthy donors. Whole-study findings and limits: Earlier analysis looked at TCR beta V segments, and most were productive about 90% or about 30% of the time. Reports indicated that the classifier achieved high specificity and sensitivity in diagnosing cytomegalovirus status. Sequencing had likely introduced a cluster of highly shared sequence variants as an artifact.

Primers: 60 Vbeta forward and 13 Jbeta reverse. Sequencing was performed with immunoSEQ multiplex PCR; in TCRdb, only in-frame clones are kept and a portion is missing. The sample carries over 120,000 clones, 80% recorded once. The V gene's germline CDR1 is SNHLY and CDR2 FYNNEI. V was clipped by 5 bases and J by 2 bases; unmatched bases: 5. The CDR3 has 15 amino acids. This clone has a handful of counts. Antigen: not known. The sample comprised PBMCs. The chain couples TRBV2 to TRBJ2-4; 8 bases fit TRBD1. This receptor was taken from a man aged 35 to 55 in good health and CMV-seronegative. The CDR3 region is CASSYRTGPKNIQYF. In DNA, the CDR3 is TGTGCCAGCAGTTATCGGACAGGGCCCAAAAACATTCAGTACTTC.